A selection of T cell receptor beta chains follows, all from one sample in a study of cytomegalovirus exposure and HLA in healthy donors. Profiled with immunoSEQ multiplex PCR; TCRdb holds only in-frame clones, not every one. In the table there are more than 95,000 clones, about four fifths of which are singletons. The sequencing input was PBMCs. These receptors were obtained from a female donor in good health and CMV-seropositive. Each CDR3 is given with its conserved first and last residue. D genes are given only for firm matches. Rows may omit the clone size; those that give it use once, few, many or a size class.

CDR3 length	D gene	V gene	J gene	clone size	CDR3 DNA	CDR3 protein
14	-	TRBV5-1	TRBJ1-1	few	TGCGCCAGCAGCCCGGGGGAGGGGCGGGCTGAAGCTTTCTTT	CASSPGEGRAEAFF
15	-	TRBV19	TRBJ1-1	-	TGTGCCAGTAGTCCCGGCGGGGGCAGGGGCACTGAAGCTTTCTTT	CASSPGGGRGTEAFF
15	TRBD1	TRBV11-3	TRBJ2-3	-	TGTGCCAGCAGCTTGCGACAGGGAGGCACAGATACGCAGTATTTT	CASSLRQGGTDTQYF
15	TRBD1	TRBV27	TRBJ1-5	once	TGTGCCAGCAGTCCCCGGACAGGTCACAATCAGCCCCAGCATTTT	CASSPRTGHNQPQHF
14	TRBD2	TRBV9	TRBJ2-7	-	TGTGCCAGCAGCACACTAGCGGGGCCCTACGAGCAGTACTTC	CASSTLAGPYEQYF
14	TRBD2	TRBV11-3	TRBJ2-1	-	TGTGCCAGCAGCTTAGTTGCGGGGGTCAATGAGCAGTTCTTC	CASSLVAGVNEQFF
15	-	TRBV6-4	TRBJ2-5	-	TGTGCCAGCAGCGCCGACGCGGGGCGGCGGGAGACCCAGTACTTC	CASSADAGRRETQYF
17	-	TRBV4-1	TRBJ2-7	few	TGCGCCAGCAGCCAGTGGGTCGGCGTCAGGGTCTCCTACGAGCAGTACTTC	CASSQWVGVRVSYEQYF
15	-	TRBV7-9	TRBJ2-7	-	TGTGCCAGCAGCTCTGCATCGACACGGAGGGGCGAGCAGTACTTC	CASSSASTRRGEQYF
15	-	TRBV5-1	TRBJ2-5	once	TGCGCCAGCAGCTTGGATCCAGGGGTTTCGGAGACCCAGTACTTC	CASSLDPGVSETQYF
14	-	TRBV28	TRBJ2-1	-	TGTGCCAGCAGTTTACGGCAGGGGGAGGATGAGCAGTTCTTC	CASSLRQGEDEQFF
12	-	TRBV10-1	TRBJ2-5	-	TGCGCCAGCAGTGAGACAGGGGAGACCCAGTACTTC	CASSETGETQYF
14	-	TRBV28	TRBJ1-4	-	TGTGCCAGCAGGCAAGGAGGAGGGTGGGAAAAACTGTTTTTT	CASRQGGGWEKLFF